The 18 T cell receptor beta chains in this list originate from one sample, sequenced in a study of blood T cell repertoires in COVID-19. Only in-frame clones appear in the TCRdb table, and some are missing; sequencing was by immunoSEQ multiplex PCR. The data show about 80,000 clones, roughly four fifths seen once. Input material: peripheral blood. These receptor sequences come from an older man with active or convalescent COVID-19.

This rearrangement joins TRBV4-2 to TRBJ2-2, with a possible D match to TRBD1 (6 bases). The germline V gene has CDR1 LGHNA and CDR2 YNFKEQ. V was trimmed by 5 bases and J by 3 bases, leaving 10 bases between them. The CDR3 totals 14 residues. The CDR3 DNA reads TGTGCCAGCAGCTGGGACACTGACACCGGGGAGCTGTTTTTT. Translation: CASSWDTDTGELFF.

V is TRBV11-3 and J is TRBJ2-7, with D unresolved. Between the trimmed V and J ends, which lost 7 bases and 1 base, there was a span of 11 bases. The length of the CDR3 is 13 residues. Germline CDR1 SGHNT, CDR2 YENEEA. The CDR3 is CASTPTYSYEQYF. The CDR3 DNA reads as TGTGCCAGCACCCCGACATATTCCTACGAGCAGTACTTC.

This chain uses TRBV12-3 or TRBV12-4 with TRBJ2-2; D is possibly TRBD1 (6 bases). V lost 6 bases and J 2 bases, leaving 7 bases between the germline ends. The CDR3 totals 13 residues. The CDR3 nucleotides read TGTGCCAGCAGCAGGGGTAACACCGGGGAGCTGTTTTTT. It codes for CASSRGNTGELFF.

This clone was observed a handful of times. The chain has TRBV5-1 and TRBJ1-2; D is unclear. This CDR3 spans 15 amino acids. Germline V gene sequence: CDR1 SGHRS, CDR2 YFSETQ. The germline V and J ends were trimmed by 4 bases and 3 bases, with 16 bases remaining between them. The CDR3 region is CASSINTVFDYGYTF. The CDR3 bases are TGCGCCAGCAGCATAAACACCGTTTTTGACTATGGCTACACCTTC.

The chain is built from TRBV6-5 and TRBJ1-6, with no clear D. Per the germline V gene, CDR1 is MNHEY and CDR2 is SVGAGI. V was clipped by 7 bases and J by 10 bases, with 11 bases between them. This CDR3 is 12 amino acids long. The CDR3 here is CASKEERSPLHF. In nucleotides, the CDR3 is TGTGCCAGCAAGGAGGAAAGATCACCCCTCCACTTT.

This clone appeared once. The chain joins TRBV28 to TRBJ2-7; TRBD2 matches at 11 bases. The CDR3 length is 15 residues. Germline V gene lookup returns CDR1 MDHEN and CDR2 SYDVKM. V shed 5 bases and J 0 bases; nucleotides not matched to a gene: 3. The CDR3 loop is CASSGSGGASYEQYF. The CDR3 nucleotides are TGTGCCAGCAGTGGTAGCGGGGGGGCCTCCTACGAGCAGTACTTC. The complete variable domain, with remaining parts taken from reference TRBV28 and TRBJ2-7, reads DVKVTQSSRYLVKRTGEKVFLECVQDMDHENMFWYRQDPGLGLRLIYFSYDVKMKEKGDIPEGYSVSREKKERFSLILESASTNQTSMYLCASSGSGGASYEQYFGPGTRLTVT.

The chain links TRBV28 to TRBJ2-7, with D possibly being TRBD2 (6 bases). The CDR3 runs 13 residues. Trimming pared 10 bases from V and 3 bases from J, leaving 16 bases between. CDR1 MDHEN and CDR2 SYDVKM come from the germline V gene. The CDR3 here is CATAGPPRYEQYF. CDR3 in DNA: TGTGCCACCGCGGGGCCTCCCCGCTACGAGCAGTACTTC.

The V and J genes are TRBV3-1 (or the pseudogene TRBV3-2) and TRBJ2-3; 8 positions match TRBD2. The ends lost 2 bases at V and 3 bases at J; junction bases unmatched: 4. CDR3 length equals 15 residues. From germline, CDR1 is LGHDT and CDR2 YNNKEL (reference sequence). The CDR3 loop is CASSQYPGGTDTQYF. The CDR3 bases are TGTGCCAGCAGCCAATATCCGGGGGGGACAGATACGCAGTATTTT.

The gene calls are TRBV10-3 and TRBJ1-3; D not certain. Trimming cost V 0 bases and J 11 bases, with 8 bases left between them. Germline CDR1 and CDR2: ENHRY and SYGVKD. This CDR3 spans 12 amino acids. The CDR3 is CAISESHTSIYF. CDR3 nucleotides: TGTGCCATCAGTGAGTCCCACACATCCATATATTTT.

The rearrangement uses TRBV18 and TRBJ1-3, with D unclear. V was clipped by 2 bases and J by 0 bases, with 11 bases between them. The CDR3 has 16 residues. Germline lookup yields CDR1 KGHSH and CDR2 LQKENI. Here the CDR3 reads CASSPTRGSSGNTIYF. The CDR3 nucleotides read TGTGCCAGCTCACCAACCCGGGGTTCCTCTGGAAACACCATATATTTT.

The CDR3 bases are TGTGCCAGCAGCCAAGGGGAGGGGGATACGCAGTATTTT. This encodes CASSQGEGDTQYF. J is TRBJ2-3 and V is TRBV4-2, with TRBD2 matching over 7 bases. Germline V CDR1 and CDR2: LGHNA, YNFKEQ. The CDR3 sequence is 13 residues long. J gave up 6 bases and V 1 base, and 1 base lay outside the gene matches.

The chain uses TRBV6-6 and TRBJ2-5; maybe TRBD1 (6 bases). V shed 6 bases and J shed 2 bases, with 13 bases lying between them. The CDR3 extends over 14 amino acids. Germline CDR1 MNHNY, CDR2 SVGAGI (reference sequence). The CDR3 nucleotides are TGTGCCAGCAGCCCTACAGGGTATCAAGAGACCCAGTACTTC. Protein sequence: CASSPTGYQETQYF.

The CDR3 is CASRSQGEGNTEAFF. The CDR3 DNA reads TGTGCCAGCAGGTCCCAAGGGGAGGGGAACACTGAAGCTTTCTTT. The chain carries TRBV6-5 and TRBJ1-1; tentatively, D is TRBD1 (5 bases). The CDR3 totals 15 residues. Germline lookup yields CDR1 MNHEY and CDR2 SVGAGI. Between the trimmed V and J ends, which lost 6 bases and 1 base, there was a span of 15 bases.

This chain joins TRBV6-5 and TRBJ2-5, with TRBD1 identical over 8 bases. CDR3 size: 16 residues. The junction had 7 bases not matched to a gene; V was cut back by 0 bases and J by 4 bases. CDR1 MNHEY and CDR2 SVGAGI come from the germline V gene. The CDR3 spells CASSYSGRGQAETQYF. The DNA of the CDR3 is TGTGCCAGCAGTTACTCGGGCAGGGGGCAGGCAGAGACCCAGTACTTC.

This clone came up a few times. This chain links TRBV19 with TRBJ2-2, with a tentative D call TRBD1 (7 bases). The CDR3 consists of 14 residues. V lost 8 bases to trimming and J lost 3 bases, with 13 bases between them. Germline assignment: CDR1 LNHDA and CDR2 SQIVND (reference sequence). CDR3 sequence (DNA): TGTGCCAGTCGGGGGCAGGGGGACACCGGGGAGCTGTTTTTT. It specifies CASRGQGDTGELFF.

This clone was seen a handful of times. The CDR3 loop reads CASSRPGGAVTDTQYF. CDR3 coding DNA: TGTGCCAGCTCACGTCCCGGGGGGGCCGTCACAGATACGCAGTATTTT. The chain recombines TRBV18 with TRBJ2-3, with 8 bases fitting TRBD2. V was pared by 4 bases and J by 2 bases, with 8 bases of the junction left unmatched. This CDR3 has 16 residues. The germline V gene encodes CDR1 KGHSH and CDR2 LQKENI.

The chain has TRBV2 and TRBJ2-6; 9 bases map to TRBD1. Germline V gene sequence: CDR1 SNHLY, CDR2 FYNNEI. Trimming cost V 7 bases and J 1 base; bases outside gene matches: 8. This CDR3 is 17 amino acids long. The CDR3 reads CASNPGQGRSGANVLTF. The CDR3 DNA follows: TGTGCCAGCAACCCGGGACAGGGAAGGTCTGGGGCCAACGTCCTGACTTTC.

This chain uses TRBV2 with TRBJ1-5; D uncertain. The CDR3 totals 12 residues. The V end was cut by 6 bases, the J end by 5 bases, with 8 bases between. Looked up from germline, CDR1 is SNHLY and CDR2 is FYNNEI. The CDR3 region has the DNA TGTGCCAGCAGCCAGGCCGATCAGCCCCAGCATTTT. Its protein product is CASSQADQPQHF.